This T cell receptor (beta chain) was captured by sequencing in a study of blood T cell repertoires in COVID-19. Sequencing used immunoSEQ multiplex PCR; TCRdb keeps in-frame clones, though not all of them. The data contain a few hundred thousand clones, around 85% of them singletons. V shed 5 bases, J shed 0 bases, and the junction held 7 bases outside the gene matches. The germline gives CDR1 SGHVS, CDR2 FQNEAQ. The CDR3 sequence is 16 residues long. The sequenced sample consisted of peripheral blood. This clonotype was sampled from a human donor in a cohort sampled during active COVID-19. The chain joins TRBV7-8 to TRBJ2-1; TRBD2 matches 7 bases. CDR3 sequence (DNA): TGTGCCAGCAGCCCTAAGCGGGAAAGCTCCTACAATGAGCAGTTCTTC. It translates to CASSPKRESSYNEQFF.